This passage covers 20 T cell receptor beta chains from one sample sequenced in a study of cytomegalovirus exposure and HLA in healthy donors. A multiplex PCR was run with 60 Vbeta primers and 13 Jbeta primers. TCRdb keeps only in-frame clones here, not all; method: immunoSEQ multiplex PCR. The table includes under 90,000 clones, roughly 74% detected once. Sequencing was carried out using PBMCs. The receptors stem from a man aged 40-49 years in good health and CMV-seronegative.

The rearrangement uses TRBV5-6 and TRBJ1-3, with 8 bases identical to TRBD1. This CDR3 has 16 residues. V gave up 3 bases and J gave up 5 bases; unmatched junction bases: 10. CDR1 is SGHDT and CDR2 is YYEEEE in the germline V gene. CDR3 amino acids: CASSSGGQGARNTIYF. The CDR3 DNA is TGTGCCAGCAGCTCAGGAGGACAGGGAGCCAGAAACACCATATATTTT.

This sequence joins TRBV27 and TRBJ2-3; D not certain. Between the trimmed V and J ends, which lost 3 bases and 2 bases, there was a span of 3 bases. The CDR3 has 12 amino acids. CDR1 and CDR2 from the germline V gene are MNHEY and SMNVEV (reference sequence). The CDR3 loop reads CASSFNTDTQYF. In DNA, the CDR3 is TGTGCCAGCAGTTTCAACACAGATACGCAGTATTTT.

This rearrangement joins TRBV18 to TRBJ2-1; D is undetermined. The V end lost 3 bases, the J end lost 1 base, and 10 bases lay between the germline ends. In germline, CDR1 is KGHSH, CDR2 LQKENI. The CDR3 spans 15 residues. The CDR3 DNA reads as TGTGCCAGCTCACCGCGGTCGCAATCCTACAATGAGCAGTTCTTC. This gives the protein CASSPRSQSYNEQFF. Supplemented by reference TRBV18 and TRBJ2-1, the full variable domain reads NAGVMQNPRHLVRRRGQEARLRCSPMKGHSHVYWYRQLPEEGLKFMVYLQKENIIDESGMPKERFSAEFPKEGPSILRIQQVVRGDSAAYFCASSPRSQSYNEQFFGPGTRLTVL.

The chain couples TRBV28 to TRBJ2-7, with 7 positions matching TRBD2. J lost 4 bases, V lost 5 bases, and 17 bases had no gene match. The CDR3 has 17 residues. Germline CDR1 and CDR2: MDHEN and SYDVKM. CDR3 loop: CASSPTSGRRSRYEQYF. The DNA for the CDR3 is TGTGCCAGCAGTCCTACCTCCGGGAGGCGGTCAAGGTACGAGCAGTACTTC.

V is TRBV30 and J is TRBJ1-1, with TRBD1 identical over 8 bases. With V trimmed by 5 bases and J by 3 bases, 5 bases remained unmatched. CDR3 length equals 13 residues. CDR1 GTSNPN and CDR2 SVGIG come from the germline V gene (reference sequence). The CDR3 protein is CAWDRGLYTEAFF. CDR3 nucleotides: TGTGCCTGGGACAGGGGACTCTACACTGAAGCTTTCTTT. Complete variable domain (other parts from reference TRBV30 and TRBJ1-1): SQTIHQWPATLVQPVGSPLSLECTVEGTSNPNLYWYRQAAGRGLQLLFYSVGIGQISSEVPQNLSASRPQDRQFILSSKKLLLSDSGFYLCAWDRGLYTEAFFGQGTRLTVV.

The rearrangement uses TRBV28 and TRBJ1-1; weak D call: TRBD1 (5 bases). The V gene's germline CDR1 is MDHEN and CDR2 SYDVKM. The CDR3 consists of 13 residues. V lost 6 bases, J lost 8 bases, and 16 bases lay in between. CDR3 protein: CASSRDQGSEAFF. In DNA, the CDR3 is TGTGCCAGCAGCAGGGATCAAGGCTCGGAAGCTTTCTTT.

The genes are TRBV5-1 and TRBJ1-5; 7 bases fit TRBD1. CDR3 length: 15 residues. Trimming at V came to 4 bases and at J to 4 bases, leaving 8 bases not matched to a gene. Germline values: CDR1 SGHRS, CDR2 YFSETQ. The CDR3 sequence: CASSLTGTANQPQHF. The CDR3 DNA is TGCGCCAGCAGCCTCACCGGGACAGCTAATCAGCCCCAGCATTTT.

There are a few counts of this clone. This chain links TRBV5-4 with TRBJ2-1; TRBD2 matches at 8 bases. The CDR3 is 17 amino acids. The V gene end was trimmed by 0 bases and the J gene end by 7 bases; junction bases not matched to a gene: 12. CDR1 is SGHNT and CDR2 is YYREEE in the germline V gene (reference sequence). The CDR3 protein is CASSLETSGRAGNEQFF. As DNA, the CDR3 is TGTGCCAGCAGCTTGGAGACCAGCGGGAGAGCAGGAAATGAGCAGTTCTTC. The variable domain in full, with the rest retrieved from reference TRBV5-4 and TRBJ2-1, is ETGVTQSPTHLIKTRGQQVTLRCSSQSGHNTVSWYQQALGQGPQFIFQYYREEENGRGNFPPRFSGLQFPNYSSELNVNALELDDSALYLCASSLETSGRAGNEQFFGPGTRLTVL.

The V gene is TRBV2, the J gene TRBJ1-5; D unresolved. Germline values: CDR1 SNHLY, CDR2 FYNNEI. The CDR3 has 14 residues. Trimming took 4 bases from V and 1 from J, leaving 8 bases between them. CDR3 nucleotide sequence: TGTGCCAGCAGTGCGGGTCGGAGCAATCAGCCCCAGCATTTT. The encoded protein is CASSAGRSNQPQHF. Using reference TRBV2 and TRBJ1-5 for the parts outside the CDR3, the full variable domain is EPEVTQTPSHQVTQMGQEVILRCVPISNHLYFYWYRQILGQKVEFLVSFYNNEISEKSEIFDDQFSVERPDGSNFTLKIRSTKLEDSAMYFCASSAGRSNQPQHFGDGTRLSIL.

V gene TRBV5-4 combines with J gene TRBJ2-2; the match to TRBD2 covers 7 bases. This CDR3 spans 15 amino acids. Germline CDR1 reads SGHNT; CDR2 reads YYREEE (reference sequence). J gave up 2 bases and V 4 bases, and 5 bases lay outside the gene matches. CDR3 in DNA: TGTGCCAGCAGCCGACTAGCAGCTAACACCGGGGAGCTGTTTTTT. Its protein is CASSRLAANTGELFF.

This rearrangement joins TRBV30 to TRBJ1-6; D is ambiguous. Germline values: CDR1 GTSNPN, CDR2 SVGIG (reference sequence). The germline V and J ends were trimmed by 2 bases and 0 bases, with 5 bases remaining between them. This CDR3 comprises 14 residues. The CDR3 DNA is TGTGCCTGGAGTCTGAGCTCCTATAATTCACCCCTCCACTTT. Residues: CAWSLSSYNSPLHF.

The rearrangement uses TRBV15 and TRBJ1-4, with D possibly matching TRBD1 (5 bases). The germline V gene encodes CDR1 LNHNV and CDR2 YYDKDF (reference sequence). Trimming stripped 0 bases from V and 6 bases from J, with 11 bases between. The CDR3 length is 15 residues. The CDR3 is CATSREAGPDEKLFF. The CDR3 coding sequence is TGTGCCACCAGCAGAGAGGCAGGGCCGGATGAAAAACTGTTTTTT.

This clone was found once. The chain couples TRBV2 to TRBJ2-7; 8 positions agree with TRBD2. Germline CDR1 reads SNHLY; CDR2 reads FYNNEI. V lost 4 bases and J lost 7; bases outside the gene matches: 27. The CDR3 contains 20 residues. The CDR3 sequence: CASSGVGRLLAAADFGEQYF. In DNA form, the CDR3 reads TGTGCCAGCAGTGGGGTCGGGCGTCTACTAGCGGCAGCCGACTTCGGAGAGCAGTACTTC.

CDR3 amino acids: CASSGDLRQGSNSHEKLFF. DNA for the CDR3: TGTGCCAGCAGTGGGGACCTCAGACAGGGGTCAAACTCACACGAAAAACTGTTTTTT. The J gene is TRBJ1-4, the V gene TRBV6-1; 8 bases agree with TRBD1. V was pared by 4 bases and J by 8 bases, with 21 bases of the junction left unmatched. The length of the CDR3 is 19 residues. Germline V gives CDR1 MNHNS, CDR2 SASEGT.

The chain combines TRBV11-2 with TRBJ2-4; D might be TRBD1 (5 bases). From germline, CDR1 is SGHAT and CDR2 FQNNGV. The germline V and J ends were trimmed by 3 bases and 1 base, with 19 bases remaining between them. The CDR3 spans 18 residues. CDR3 sequence reads: CASSFYITPKGAKNIQYF. Here the CDR3 DNA reads TGTGCCAGCAGCTTTTATATAACACCCAAGGGGGCCAAAAACATTCAGTACTTC. Full variable domain (outside the CDR3, taken from reference TRBV11-2 and TRBJ2-4): EAGVAQSPRYKIIEKRQSVAFWCNPISGHATLYWYQQILGQGPKLLIQFQNNGVVDDSQLPKDRFSAERLKGVDSTLKIQPAKLEDSAVYLCASSFYITPKGAKNIQYFGAGTRLSVL.

This rearrangement joins TRBV13 to TRBJ2-1, with D possibly matching TRBD2 (5 bases). CDR1 is PRHDT and CDR2 is FYEKMQ in the germline V gene (reference sequence). V dropped 5 bases and J dropped 0 bases, with 14 bases sitting between them. This CDR3 contains 16 residues. The CDR3 nucleotides are TGTGCCAGCAGCCGAGGGTTTTGGGCCTCCTACAATGAGCAGTTCTTC. It specifies CASSRGFWASYNEQFF.

CDR3 DNA: TGTGCCAGCAGCCTGATAGCTGGAGGAGGTGAAAAACTGTTTTTT. Its translation is CASSLIAGGGEKLFF. The chain uses TRBV5-4 and TRBJ1-4; D call uncertain. Germline values: CDR1 SGHNT, CDR2 YYREEE (reference sequence). The V end was cut by 4 bases, the J end by 7 bases, with 17 bases between. The CDR3 contains 15 residues.

The chain employs TRBV11-3 and TRBJ2-2, with D possibly matching TRBD1 (6 bases). This CDR3 comprises 15 residues. Deletions cut 5 bases from V and 3 bases from J, with 13 bases between. From germline, CDR1 is SGHNT and CDR2 YENEEA. The CDR3 here is CASSGTGSDTGELFF. CDR3 DNA: TGTGCCAGCAGCGGAACAGGGTCTGACACCGGGGAGCTGTTTTTT.

This chain joins TRBV4-1 and TRBJ2-3, with 10 bases matching TRBD2. Germline V gives CDR1 MGHRA, CDR2 YSYEKL. This CDR3 is 18 amino acids long. Germline trimming cut 1 base from V and 0 bases from J; bases unmatched to any gene: 7. The CDR3 spells CASSQAPSGGLSTDTQYF. In nucleotides, the CDR3 is TGCGCCAGCAGCCAAGCTCCTAGCGGGGGCCTAAGCACAGATACGCAGTATTTT.

The V and J genes are TRBV28 and TRBJ2-5, with a weak D call TRBD1 (6 bases). The germline gives CDR1 MDHEN, CDR2 SYDVKM. The CDR3 extends over 13 amino acids. Trimming removed 6 bases at V and 8 bases at J, with 16 bases between. Written as DNA, the CDR3 is TGTGCCAGCAGCCCGGGGACACCAGGAACCCAGTACTTC. It yields the protein CASSPGTPGTQYF.